Each of the 30 T cell receptor beta chains below was sequenced from the same sample in a study of cytomegalovirus exposure and HLA in healthy donors. Amplification used 60 Vbeta primers and 13 Jbeta primers. Assay: immunoSEQ multiplex PCR; the TCRdb copy retains only in-frame clones and omits some. This sample's clone table lists about 140,000 clones. Sequenced: PBMCs. Every receptor here comes from a man between 40 and 49 years old in good health and CMV-seronegative.

The chain recombines TRBV4-3 with TRBJ2-5, with TRBD2 identical over 12 bases. CDR3 size: 16 residues. The germline gives CDR1 LGHNA, CDR2 YSLEER. V was clipped by 3 bases and J by 4 bases; unmatched bases: 6. As DNA, the CDR3 is TGCGCCAGCAGCCACGCCATGACTAGCGGGGGAGAGACCCAGTACTTC. Its protein product is CASSHAMTSGGETQYF.

J is TRBJ1-2 and V is TRBV5-5, with no clear D. CDR3 length equals 16 residues. The V end was cut by 0 bases, the J end by 0 bases, with 12 bases between. CDR1 is SGHKS, CDR2 YYEKEE, per germline (reference sequence). In nucleotides, the CDR3 is TGTGCCAGCAGCTTGGAGGTAGTCGAGGCTAACTATGGCTACACCTTC. Translated, it gives CASSLEVVEANYGYTF.

This chain joins TRBV9 and TRBJ2-2; 8 nucleotides align to TRBD1. V trimming: 4 bases; J trimming: 8 bases; junction bases outside the gene matches: 10. The CDR3 has 15 residues. CDR1 and CDR2 (germline): SGDLS, YYNGEE. The CDR3 coding sequence is TGTGCCAGCAGCCCCCGACAGGGGACAGCGGGGGAGCTGTTTTTT. Residues: CASSPRQGTAGELFF.

This CDR3 is CASSLAQGALAGELFF. CDR3 coding DNA: TGTGCCAGCAGCTTAGCGCAAGGGGCCCTGGCCGGGGAGCTGTTTTTT. This sequence joins TRBV7-9 and TRBJ2-2; weak D call: TRBD1 (5 bases). Trimming cost V 0 bases and J 6 bases, with 14 bases left between them. The CDR3 length is 16 residues. CDR1 is SEHNR, CDR2 FQNEAQ, per germline (reference sequence).

The chain recombines TRBV4-2 with TRBJ1-1; D perhaps matches TRBD1 (6 bases). Trimming removed 1 base from V and 7 bases from J, with 16 bases in between. Looked up from germline, CDR1 is LGHNA and CDR2 is YNFKEQ. The CDR3 runs 15 residues. CDR3 protein: CASSQGTAKMNEAFF. DNA for the CDR3: TGTGCCAGCAGCCAAGGGACAGCTAAGATGAATGAAGCTTTCTTT.

The V and J genes are TRBV9 and TRBJ2-1, with D possibly TRBD2 on 8 matching bases. V dropped 2 bases and J dropped 7 bases, with 25 bases sitting between them. Germline V lookup: CDR1 SGDLS, CDR2 YYNGEE. CDR3 length: 18 residues. The CDR3 region has the DNA TGTGCCAGCAGCGTGACCCCGGGACTAGGGGGCCGGGCGAATGAGCAGTTCTTC. It yields the protein CASSVTPGLGGRANEQFF.

J is TRBJ2-5 and V is TRBV7-6; 9 bases agree with TRBD1. The J call is in doubt because the DNA end fits TRBJ2-7 better. The length of the CDR3 is 17 residues. Germline CDR1 SGHVS, CDR2 FNYEAQ. CDR3 in DNA: TGTGCCAGCAGCTTAGGTGGGACCCGGACAGGGGCCTACGAGCAGTACTTC. Amino acid sequence: CASSLGGTRTGAYEQYF.

CDR3 sequence: CASSSGLAGGQYAYEQYF. As DNA, the CDR3 is TGTGCCAGCAGCTCCGGACTAGCGGGGGGGCAATACGCCTACGAGCAGTACTTC. The rearrangement uses TRBV5-4 and TRBJ2-7; 15 nucleotides match TRBD2. Germline CDR1 reads SGHNT; CDR2 reads YYREEE (reference sequence). V shed 3 bases and J 2 bases; nucleotides not matched to a gene: 9. This CDR3 has 18 amino acids. Full variable domain (rest looked up from reference TRBV5-4 and TRBJ2-7): ETGVTQSPTHLIKTRGQQVTLRCSSQSGHNTVSWYQQALGQGPQFIFQYYREEENGRGNFPPRFSGLQFPNYSSELNVNALELDDSALYLCASSSGLAGGQYAYEQYFGPGTRLTVT.

V and J are TRBV6-6 and TRBJ1-2, with 7 bases fitting TRBD1. This CDR3 is 14 amino acids long. CDR1 and CDR2 (germline): MNHNY, SVGAGI (reference sequence). Losses at the gene ends were 4 bases for V and 2 bases for J; bases not matched to a gene: 4. DNA of the CDR3: TGTGCCAGCAGTTCCCGGGGACAGAACTATGGCTACACCTTC. Translated: CASSSRGQNYGYTF.

This rearrangement joins TRBV2 to TRBJ1-4; D is undetermined. Trimming took 8 bases from V and 7 from J, leaving 17 bases between them. Germline assignment: CDR1 SNHLY and CDR2 FYNNEI. CDR3 length equals 14 residues. CDR3: CASREQSSGEKLFF. In DNA, the CDR3 is TGTGCCAGCCGAGAACAGAGCTCTGGTGAAAAACTGTTTTTT. The whole variable domain, remainder taken from reference TRBV2 and TRBJ1-4, is EPEVTQTPSHQVTQMGQEVILRCVPISNHLYFYWYRQILGQKVEFLVSFYNNEISEKSEIFDDQFSVERPDGSNFTLKIRSTKLEDSAMYFCASREQSSGEKLFFGSGTQLSVL.

This sequence joins TRBV14 and TRBJ2-3, with 13 bases identical to TRBD2. Germline assignment: CDR1 SGHDN and CDR2 FVKESK. The CDR3 has 15 residues. The J segment lost 3 bases and the V segment lost 4 bases, leaving 1 base of the junction unmatched. CDR3 DNA: TGTGCCAGCAGCCCGGGACTAGCGGGAACAGATACGCAGTATTTT. Its protein product is CASSPGLAGTDTQYF.

The rearrangement uses TRBV11-3 and TRBJ2-2; 9 bases line up with TRBD1. CDR3 length equals 15 residues. The ends lost 1 base at V and 5 bases at J; junction bases unmatched: 2. Germline V gene data show CDR1 as SGHNT and CDR2 as YENEEA. The CDR3 DNA reads TGTGCCAGCAGCTTAGGGGACAGGGAAACCGGGGAGCTGTTTTTT. The encoded protein is CASSLGDRETGELFF.

V usage is TRBV11-3 and J usage is TRBJ2-1; 9 bases map to TRBD2. The CDR3 runs 15 residues. J was trimmed by 9 bases and V by 1 base; bases with no gene match: 7. Germline V CDR1 and CDR2: SGHNT, YENEEA. The CDR3 sequence is CASSLGWRGGVEQFF. The CDR3 DNA is TGTGCCAGCAGCTTAGGGTGGCGGGGGGGAGTTGAGCAGTTCTTC.

Here the CDR3 reads CASSLLGTGPGELFF. The CDR3 DNA reads as TGCGCCAGCAGCTTGTTAGGGACAGGGCCCGGGGAGCTGTTTTTT. The chain carries TRBV5-1 and TRBJ2-2, with 9 bases that match TRBD1. The CDR3 contains 15 residues. The germline V gene encodes CDR1 SGHRS and CDR2 YFSETQ. Unmatched junction bases numbered 4, after V lost 1 base and J lost 6 bases.

This chain uses TRBV28 with TRBJ1-2; D is undetermined. The germline V gene has CDR1 MDHEN and CDR2 SYDVKM. CDR3 size: 11 residues. Written as DNA, the CDR3 is TGTTCCGCCGGAGCCACCTATGGCTACACCTTC. Protein: CSAGATYGYTF.

The chain couples TRBV15 to TRBJ2-1; 9 bases line up with TRBD2. Trimming took 0 bases from V and 4 from J; bases not matched to a gene: 13. Looked up from germline, CDR1 is LNHNV and CDR2 is YYDKDF (reference sequence). The CDR3 contains 19 residues. CDR3 region: CATSRDSGGTSLSYNEQFF. DNA of the CDR3: TGTGCCACCAGCAGAGATTCTGGGGGGACTAGCCTCTCTTACAATGAGCAGTTCTTC. Using reference TRBV15 and TRBJ2-1 for the parts outside the CDR3, the full variable domain is DAMVIQNPRYQVTQFGKPVTLSCSQTLNHNVMYWYQQKSSQAPKLLFHYYDKDFNNEADTPDNFQSRRPNTSFCFLDIRSPGLGDTAMYLCATSRDSGGTSLSYNEQFFGPGTRLTVL.

The CDR3 sequence: CASSVIPGTGANVLTF. The CDR3 DNA reads TGTGCCAGCAGCGTAATCCCGGGTACTGGGGCCAACGTCCTGACTTTC. J is TRBJ2-6 and V is TRBV9; D call uncertain. Germline V gene sequence: CDR1 SGDLS, CDR2 YYNGEE. This CDR3 is built from 16 residues. Trimming shortened V by 1 base and J by 2 bases, and 10 bases separated the two germline ends.

The rearrangement links TRBV10-3 to TRBJ1-1, with D unresolved. Germline V gene data show CDR1 as ENHRY and CDR2 as SYGVKD. V shed 3 bases and J shed 1 base, with 6 bases lying between them. CDR3 length: 13 amino acids. CDR3 DNA: TGTGCCATCAGTGATAACAGGAACACTGAAGCTTTCTTT. Translating it yields CAISDNRNTEAFF.

The chain combines TRBV6-5 with TRBJ2-7, with D perhaps matching TRBD1 (5 bases). The CDR3 length is 12 residues. From germline, CDR1 is MNHEY and CDR2 SVGAGI. The V end lost 8 bases, the J end lost 0 bases, and 8 bases lay between the germline ends. The CDR3 loop is CASRQSSYEQYF. The CDR3 DNA reads TGTGCCAGCCGACAGAGCTCCTACGAGCAGTACTTC.

The V gene is TRBV10-1, the J gene TRBJ1-6; no clear D gene. The CDR3 extends over 16 amino acids. Deletions cut 0 bases from V and 3 bases from J, with 9 bases between. The V gene's germline CDR1 is WNHNN and CDR2 SYGVQD (reference sequence). The DNA for the CDR3 is TGCGCCAGCAGTGAGTCGAACAGAGTCTATAATTCACCCCTCCACTTT. Its protein product is CASSESNRVYNSPLHF.

The chain links TRBV4-3 to TRBJ2-7, with 8 positions matching TRBD2. Germline V lookup: CDR1 LGHNA, CDR2 YSLEER. Losses at the gene ends were 4 bases for V and 3 bases for J; bases not matched to a gene: 8. The CDR3 length is 15 residues. This CDR3 reads CASSRILGGVYEQYF. The CDR3 DNA reads TGCGCCAGCAGCCGGATTCTCGGGGGGGTCTACGAGCAGTACTTC.

This chain uses TRBV19 with TRBJ1-5; D might be TRBD1 (5 bases). The germline V and J ends were trimmed by 6 bases and 11 bases, with 17 bases remaining between them. CDR1 LNHDA and CDR2 SQIVND come from the germline V gene (reference sequence). The CDR3 extends over 13 amino acids. CDR3 in amino acids: CASRGVLRLTQHF. CDR3 in DNA: TGTGCCAGTAGAGGGGTACTCAGATTGACCCAGCATTTT.

The chain couples TRBV4-3 to TRBJ2-1; TRBD2 matches at 12 bases. With 1 base clipped from V and 7 bases from J, the junction kept 8 bases outside the gene matches. The CDR3 is 17 amino acids. The germline V gene encodes CDR1 LGHNA and CDR2 YSLEER. CDR3 in DNA: TGCGCCAGCAGCCAAGCCTTACTAGCGGGGGGTCGGAATGAGCAGTTCTTC. Translated: CASSQALLAGGRNEQFF.

The chain has TRBV6-4 and TRBJ2-3; TRBD1 might be the D (5 bases). Trimming took 6 bases from V and 2 from J, leaving 12 bases between them. Per the germline V gene, CDR1 is MRHNA and CDR2 is SNTAGT. This CDR3 spans 14 amino acids. CDR3 in DNA: TGTGCCAGCAGCCCCCCCAGGGCCACAGATACGCAGTATTTT. It translates to CASSPPRATDTQYF.

The chain joins TRBV19 to TRBJ2-1; D remains unclear. This CDR3 spans 14 amino acids. Per germline, CDR1 LNHDA and CDR2 SQIVND (reference sequence). Trimming removed 1 base at V and 7 bases at J, with 11 bases between. In DNA form, the CDR3 reads TGTGCCAGTAGTATAGTATTTCCAGGAAATGAGCAGTTCTTC. Amino acid sequence: CASSIVFPGNEQFF.

The chain couples TRBV6-1 to TRBJ2-7; 8 nucleotides align to TRBD2. CDR1 is MNHNS, CDR2 SASEGT, per germline. The CDR3 totals 15 residues. The V segment lost 5 bases and the J segment 2 bases; nucleotides outside the gene matches: 8. The chain's CDR3 is CASSPAVAGTYEQYF. The CDR3 DNA reads as TGTGCCAGCAGTCCTGCAGTAGCGGGGACCTACGAGCAGTACTTC.

The chain uses TRBV28 and TRBJ2-3, with TRBD2 matching 10 bases. J lost 5 bases, V lost 6 bases, and 11 bases had no gene match. The CDR3 totals 16 residues. Germline V gene sequence: CDR1 MDHEN, CDR2 SYDVKM. The CDR3 nucleotides are TGTGCCAGCAGCCTTCAAGCGGGGGGGCCTATAGATACGCAGTATTTT. Its protein product is CASSLQAGGPIDTQYF.

The CDR3 protein is CASSTGGSAYGYTF. DNA of the CDR3: TGTGCCAGCAGCACAGGGGGCTCGGCGTATGGCTACACCTTC. The genes are TRBV11-1 and TRBJ1-2; TRBD1 matches at 9 bases. Trimming at V came to 5 bases and at J to 5 bases, leaving 6 bases not matched to a gene. The length of the CDR3 is 14 residues. Germline CDR1 reads SGHAT; CDR2 reads FQDESV (reference sequence).

The chain uses TRBV6-5 and TRBJ2-7; the match to TRBD2 covers 15 bases. Germline CDR1 is MNHEY and CDR2 is SVGAGI. V dropped 4 bases and J dropped 6; count of bases not matched to a gene: 4. The CDR3 totals 15 residues. The CDR3 DNA reads as TGTGCCAGCAGTTTTTGGACTAGCGGGGGGGCCGAGCAGTACTTC. It specifies CASSFWTSGGAEQYF.

The rearrangement joins TRBV6-1 to TRBJ1-2; D possibly corresponds to TRBD1 (6 bases). CDR1 MNHNS and CDR2 SASEGT come from the germline V gene. The V end lost 8 bases, the J end lost 3 bases, and 19 bases lay between the germline ends. CDR3 length: 15 amino acids. Here the CDR3 reads CASSPRGGGDYGYTF. DNA of the CDR3: TGTGCCAGCTCCCCTAGAGGGGGAGGGGACTATGGCTACACCTTC.